Listed below are T cell receptor beta chains from one sample, sequenced in a study of blood T cell repertoires in COVID-19. Sequenced by immunoSEQ multiplex PCR; TCRdb stores in-frame clones only, minus some. The table shows approximately 180,000 clones, with around 89% occurring only once. Material for sequencing was peripheral blood. These receptors were taken from a man in his forties with active or convalescent COVID-19. Both conserved end residues are part of each CDR3. The D gene is left open where the match is weak. The size entry is marked missing in some rows and otherwise reads once, few, many or a size class.

d_call j_call clone_size v_call cdr3_aa cdr3_nt
. TRBJ2-7 . TRBV20-1 CSASFGQGYEQYF TGCAGTGCTAGTTTCGGGCAGGGCTACGAGCAGTACTTC
TRBD2 TRBJ2-3 . TRBV5-1 CASSEEGAGVGTQYF TGCGCCAGCAGCGAGGAGGGAGCGGGGGTGGGGACGCAGTATTTT
. TRBJ2-4 . TRBV28 CASSHALAKNIQYF TGTGCCAGCAGTCATGCGCTAGCCAAAAACATTCAGTACTTC
. TRBJ2-1 . TRBV21-1 CASSRWTGKNEQFF TGTGCCAGCAGCAGATGGACAGGGAAGAATGAGCAGTTCTTC
TRBD2 TRBJ2-2 . TRBV7-9 CASSQAGSTGELFF TGTGCCAGCAGCCAAGCGGGATCGACCGGGGAGCTGTTTTTT
. TRBJ2-1 . TRBV9 CASSVEGTLYNEQFF TGTGCCAGCAGCGTAGAGGGGACACTCTACAATGAGCAGTTCTTC
. TRBJ1-2 . TRBV27 CASRKPTPLGYGYTF TGTGCCAGCAGAAAACCTACCCCTCTCGGCTATGGCTACACCTTC
. TRBJ2-7 . TRBV6-5 CASRMAGPYEQYF TGTGCCAGCAGGATGGCGGGACCCTACGAGCAGTACTTC
. TRBJ1-1 . TRBV12-3/TRBV12-4 CASSLAENTEAFF TGTGCCAGCAGTCTGGCCGAGAACACTGAAGCTTTCTTT
TRBD1 TRBJ1-1 . TRBV6-5 CASSDTGTVNTEAFF TGTGCCAGCAGCGATACCGGGACAGTGAACACTGAAGCTTTCTTT
. TRBJ2-3 . TRBV5-5 CASSLTGGTPTQYF TGTGCCAGCAGCCTGACTGGCGGGACTCCGACGCAGTATTTT
TRBD1 TRBJ1-1 many TRBV14 CASSQWGQGLTEAFF TGTGCCAGCAGCCAATGGGGACAGGGGTTGACTGAAGCTTTCTTT
. TRBJ2-5 . TRBV15 CATSRGQEFSETQYF TGTGCCACCAGCAGAGGACAGGAGTTTTCAGAGACCCAGTACTTC
. TRBJ1-1 . TRBV19 CASSVTRDSTEAFF TGTGCCAGTAGTGTAACCAGGGATTCCACTGAAGCTTTCTTT
TRBD1 TRBJ2-6 . TRBV28 CASKKTGYASGANVLTF TGTGCCAGCAAAAAGACAGGGTATGCATCTGGGGCCAACGTCCTGACTTTC
. TRBJ1-2 few TRBV6-5 CASSYGQGTGYTF TGTGCCAGCAGTTATGGTCAGGGGACTGGCTACACCTTC
. TRBJ2-1 . TRBV7-2 CASSLTQGNEQFF TGTGCCAGCAGCTTAACCCAGGGGAATGAGCAGTTCTTC
. TRBJ2-3 . TRBV27 CASSFEPSTDTQYF TGTGCCAGCAGTTTCGAGCCAAGCACAGATACGCAGTATTTT
TRBD2 TRBJ2-7 . TRBV5-1 CASSLTSGNNEQYF TGCGCCAGCAGCTTGACTAGCGGGAATAACGAGCAGTACTTC
. TRBJ1-6 . TRBV19 CASSDMALSTAPLHF TGTGCCAGTAGCGACATGGCCTTATCCACTGCACCCCTCCACTTT
. TRBJ1-2 . TRBV2 CASSEAFGGADGYTF TGTGCCAGCAGTGAAGCGTTCGGGGGGGCTGATGGCTACACCTTC
. TRBJ1-2 . TRBV9 CASSPLQEPLIFHTF TGTGCCAGCAGCCCTTTACAGGAACCACTGATCTTCCACACCTTC
. TRBJ2-3 once TRBV4-3 CASSPGGWGTDTQYF TGCGCCAGCAGCCCCGGGGGTTGGGGCACAGATACGCAGTATTTT
TRBD1 TRBJ1-2 once TRBV6-1 CASSEAGQGSYTF TGTGCCAGCAGTGAAGCGGGACAGGGAAGCTACACCTTC
TRBD1 TRBJ1-5 . TRBV2 CASSADRDPQHF TGTGCCAGCAGTGCGGACAGGGACCCCCAGCATTTT
. TRBJ1-1 . TRBV7-2 CASSLGFGVTEAFF TGTGCCAGCAGCTTAGGCTTTGGAGTCACTGAAGCTTTCTTT
. TRBJ2-4 . TRBV11-2 CASSPKTGHPLVNIQYF TGTGCCAGCAGCCCGAAAACCGGTCACCCACTGGTAAACATTCAGTACTTC
. TRBJ1-2 . TRBV12-3/TRBV12-4 CASSRGQSYGYTF TGTGCCAGCAGTCGAGGACAGTCCTATGGCTACACCTTC
. TRBJ2-2 . TRBV4-1 CASSRWGAGELFF TGCGCCAGCAGCCGATGGGGGGCCGGGGAGCTGTTTTTT
TRBD1 TRBJ1-1 . TRBV19 CASSILSGTGNTEAFF TGTGCCAGTAGTATCCTCTCCGGGACAGGGAACACTGAAGCTTTCTTT
. TRBJ2-1 . TRBV24-1 CATSDPGRNEQFF TGTGCCACCAGTGATCCAGGGCGGAATGAGCAGTTCTTC
. TRBJ1-5 . TRBV12-3/TRBV12-4 CASSLTESQPQHF TGTGCCAGCAGTTTAACAGAGAGCCAGCCCCAGCATTTT
TRBD2 TRBJ2-7 . TRBV11-2 CASSFSGSDYEQYF TGTGCCAGCAGCTTTAGCGGGAGCGACTACGAGCAGTACTTC
TRBD1 TRBJ1-4 . TRBV7-9 CASSRTGGDEKLFF TGTGCCAGCAGCCGGACAGGGGGCGACGAAAAACTGTTTTTT
TRBD1 TRBJ1-5 . TRBV18 CASSPDRGPNQPQHF TGTGCCAGCTCACCGGACAGGGGCCCGAATCAGCCCCAGCATTTT
TRBD1 TRBJ1-5 . TRBV20-1 CSASSGGVGQPQHF TGCAGTGCTAGTTCAGGGGGCGTGGGACAGCCCCAGCATTTT
TRBD2 TRBJ2-3 . TRBV14 CASSQEVPSGTDTQYF TGTGCCAGCAGCCAAGAAGTCCCTAGCGGGACAGATACGCAGTATTTT
TRBD1 TRBJ2-7 . TRBV5-1 CASSSTTTGPREQYF TGCGCCAGCAGCTCGACTACGACAGGGCCTCGCGAGCAGTACTTC
. TRBJ1-1 . TRBV4-3 CASSQDRGNPEAFF TGCGCCAGCAGCCAAGATCGGGGGAACCCTGAAGCTTTCTTT
TRBD1 TRBJ2-1 . TRBV5-1 CASSLEGTVYNEQFF TGCGCCAGCAGCTTGGAAGGGACAGTATACAATGAGCAGTTCTTC
TRBD1 TRBJ1-1 . TRBV19 CASSTDREGNTEAFF TGTGCCAGTAGTACGGACAGGGAAGGTAACACTGAAGCTTTCTTT
. TRBJ1-1 . TRBV10-3 CAIKGVGNTEAFF TGTGCCATCAAGGGGGTTGGGAACACTGAAGCTTTCTTT
. TRBJ1-6 . TRBV6-5 CASHQGNSPLHF TGTGCCAGCCATCAGGGTAATTCACCCCTCCACTTT
. TRBJ2-3 . TRBV7-2 CASSSGGPGADTQYF TGTGCCAGCAGCTCCGGGGGGCCGGGAGCAGATACGCAGTATTTT
. TRBJ2-7 once TRBV24-1 CATSVRVRPNEQYF TGTGCCACCAGTGTGAGAGTCAGGCCTAACGAGCAGTACTTC
TRBD2 TRBJ2-1 . TRBV7-6 CASSLRGRGAKSYNEQFF TGTGCCAGCAGCTTACGGGGGCGGGGGGCTAAATCCTACAATGAGCAGTTCTTC
. TRBJ1-5 . TRBV5-4 CASSLKPGFDSNQPQHF TGTGCCAGCAGCTTGAAGCCGGGGTTCGATAGCAATCAGCCCCAGCATTTT
. TRBJ1-1 . TRBV19 CASSSGGEGTEAFF TGTGCCAGTAGTAGCGGCGGGGAGGGCACTGAAGCTTTCTTT
. TRBJ2-6 . TRBV15 CATRPAGLKGANVLTF TGTGCCACAAGACCCGCGGGCTTGAAAGGGGCCAACGTCCTGACTTTC